The next 26 T cell receptor beta chains were all read from a single sample in a study of glioma-infiltrating T cells (dated by TCRdb to about 2016). This sample was sequenced with an Illumina MiSeq. TCR alpha and beta CDR3 regions were amplified with the iRepertoire nested amplicon-rescue multiplex PCR (arm-PCR) platform from RNA. The public sequencing data were trimmed at Q25 with fastp and processed into clonotypes with MiXCR by TCRdb, which kept only in-frame beta chains. Merged by CDR3 protein, the rows form single entries marked with the most common genes and DNA. In this sample the table shows about 140,000 distinct CDR3 sequences, more than 35% of which occur a single time. The top ten hold around 18% of the sample. Sequenced sample: glioma tissue, nonneoplastic brain tissue, or PBMCs (not recorded which). These receptor sequences come from a human donor with low-grade glioma or glioblastoma, undergoing nonglioma brain surgery, or in good health (not recorded which).

The chain combines TRBV20-1 with TRBJ2-3; 10 bases map to TRBD2. From germline, CDR1 is DFQATT and CDR2 SNEGSKA (reference sequence). This CDR3 is 15 amino acids long. V trimming: 6 bases; J trimming: 5 bases; junction bases outside the gene matches: 11. Here the CDR3 DNA reads TGCAGTGCCGTTAGCCTAGCGGGAGTGGAAGATACGCAGTATTTT. Translation: CSAVSLAGVEDTQYF.

This chain connects TRBV28 to TRBJ2-3; 9 nucleotides match TRBD2. Germline V gene lookup returns CDR1 MDHEN and CDR2 SYDVKM. V lost 3 bases and J lost 2; bases outside the gene matches: 12. The CDR3 runs to 18 residues. The CDR3 DNA is TGTGCCAGCAGTTTGCCTGTGACTAGCGGATTGTCCACAGATACGCAGTATTTT. It encodes CASSLPVTSGLSTDTQYF.

This clonotype was seen a single time. V usage is TRBV7-2 and J usage is TRBJ1-1, with D unresolved. Trimming took 5 bases from V and 5 from J, leaving 12 bases between them. The CDR3 extends over 13 amino acids. CDR1 and CDR2 (germline): SGHTA, FQGNSA. The CDR3 loop is CASSPRRGTEAFF. CDR3 nucleotide sequence: TGTGCCAGCAGCCCCCGCCGGGGTACTGAAGCTTTCTTT.

The chain has TRBV20-1 and TRBJ2-1; unclear D gene. V was pared by 4 bases and J by 8 bases, with 12 bases between. The CDR3 is made up of 12 amino acids. CDR1 is DFQATT, CDR2 SNEGSKA, per germline (reference sequence). The CDR3 nucleotides read TGCAGTGCTACAGGTCCGAAGGATGAGCAGTTCTTC. It specifies CSATGPKDEQFF.

The chain couples TRBV20-1 to TRBJ2-3, with TRBD2 identical over 10 bases. Looked up from germline, CDR1 is DFQATT and CDR2 is SNEGSKA (reference sequence). After removal of 0 bases from V and 1 base from J, the junction contained 7 bases not matched to a gene. The CDR3 is 17 residues long. Written as DNA, the CDR3 is TGCAGTGCTAGAGATTCTAGCGGGGGCCGTGGCACAGATACGCAGTATTTT. It encodes CSARDSSGGRGTDTQYF.

The chain employs TRBV18 and TRBJ2-3; TRBD2 might be the D (5 bases). The CDR3 covers 13 residues. V was shortened by 1 base and J by 3 bases, with 5 bases between the two germline ends. Germline-derived CDR1 and CDR2 are KGHSH and LQKENI. The CDR3 loop reads CASSPRRTDTQYF. In nucleotides, the CDR3 is TGTGCCAGCTCACCACGGAGGACAGATACGCAGTATTTT.

This clonotype has at least ten counts. The chain couples TRBV6-1 to TRBJ1-6; D is undetermined. Germline loops: CDR1 MNHNS, CDR2 SASEGT. The CDR3 covers 11 residues. The V end lost 7 bases, the J end lost 8 bases, and 6 bases lay between the germline ends. The DNA for the CDR3 is TGTGCCAGCAAGTCCGATTCACCCCTCCACTTT. It codes for CASKSDSPLHF.

A few counts support this clonotype. The J gene is TRBJ2-7, the V gene TRBV20-1, with TRBD2 matching over 11 bases. V shed 1 base and J 3 bases; nucleotides not matched to a gene: 5. This CDR3 region has 15 residues. Germline V gene data show CDR1 as DFQATT and CDR2 as SNEGSKA (reference sequence). CDR3 DNA sequence: TGCAGTGCTAGAGTAGCGGGAGGGCCAAACTACGAGCAGTACTTC. Protein sequence: CSARVAGGPNYEQYF.

This clonotype was recorded a few times. The rearrangement joins TRBV4-1 to TRBJ2-3; the match to TRBD2 covers 10 bases. V was clipped by 0 bases and J by 1 base; unmatched bases: 4. The CDR3 spans 17 residues. Germline V gene sequence: CDR1 MGHRA, CDR2 YSYEKL. Here the CDR3 reads CASSQEKAGGRTDTQYF. The CDR3 DNA follows: TGCGCCAGCAGCCAAGAGAAAGCGGGGGGGCGCACAGATACGCAGTATTTT.

Turning to this clonotype: An end of the junction does not agree with germline; a read error may underlie this. This chain joins TRBV6-5 and TRBJ2-5, with 13 bases that match TRBD2. Germline CDR1 reads MNHEY; CDR2 reads SVGAGI. The length of the CDR3 is 15 residues. CDR3 residues: CATTPTSGGEETQYF. DNA for the CDR3: TGCGCCACCACCCCAACTAGCGGGGGGGAAGAGACCCAGTACTTC.

This CDR3 is CAGKGSRRSQPQHF. The CDR3 coding sequence is TGTGCCGGAAAGGGCAGTCGGAGGTCTCAGCCCCAGCATTTT. The chain uses TRBV27 and TRBJ1-5; D call uncertain. V gave up 11 bases and J gave up 6 bases, with 20 bases separating them. The V gene's germline CDR1 is MNHEY and CDR2 SMNVEV (reference sequence). The CDR3 has 14 residues.

The chain combines TRBV6-6 with TRBJ1-1; D may be TRBD1 (6 bases). Germline V lookup: CDR1 MNHNY, CDR2 SVGAGI (reference sequence). The CDR3 is made up of 14 amino acids. With 2 bases removed from V and 7 bases from J, the gap between germline ends came to 14 bases. The CDR3 reads CASSYSIQDSEAFF. The DNA of the CDR3 is TGTGCCAGCAGTTACAGTATCCAGGACAGTGAAGCTTTCTTT.

V gene TRBV30 combines with J gene TRBJ1-1; D is perhaps TRBD1 (5 bases). The V gene's germline CDR1 is GTSNPN and CDR2 SVGIG (reference sequence). The CDR3 has 13 residues. The V and J ends lost 3 bases and 4 bases respectively, with 12 bases between them. The CDR3 DNA reads TGTGCCTGGAGAGGGACGTGGGTCACTGAAGCTTTCTTT. Its protein is CAWRGTWVTEAFF.

This chain links TRBV27 with TRBJ2-1; the match to TRBD2 covers 7 bases. The V segment lost 5 bases and the J segment 8 bases; nucleotides outside the gene matches: 9. CDR3 length equals 14 residues. Germline CDR1 MNHEY, CDR2 SMNVEV (reference sequence). The CDR3: CASSPRREIHEQFF. The CDR3 DNA reads TGTGCCAGCAGTCCCCGGCGGGAGATCCATGAGCAGTTCTTC.

Remarks on this clonotype: At one of its ends the junction is not consistent with the germline gene, which may arise from a read error. This sequence joins TRBV25-1 and TRBJ2-7; 8 bases fit TRBD1. The CDR3 is 15 amino acids. Per germline, CDR1 MGHDK and CDR2 SYGVNS. The CDR3 protein is CASSDETGVGYEQYF. As DNA, the CDR3 is TGTGCCAGCAGTGATGAGACAGGGGTCGGATACGAGCAATACTTC.

This clonotype was counted only a few times. The V gene is TRBV6-1, the J gene TRBJ2-5; possible D gene TRBD2, 7 bases. Germline CDR1 reads MNHNS; CDR2 reads SASEGT. This CDR3 comprises 15 residues. With 4 bases removed from V and 3 bases from J, the gap between germline ends came to 15 bases. The CDR3 nucleotides are TGTGCCAGCAGTGGTGCGGGGGCCGGGGAAGAGACCCAGTACTTC. This gives the protein CASSGAGAGEETQYF.

As to this clonotype: Given a much more abundant clone one base away, this may be a read error. The chain employs TRBV19 and TRBJ2-2; 7 nucleotides agree with TRBD1. Germline V gene sequence: CDR1 LNHDA, CDR2 SQIVND (reference sequence). The CDR3 extends over 14 amino acids. CDR3 in DNA: TGTGCCAGTAGCCGAGGACAGGACACCAGGGAGCTGTTTTTT. This codes for CASSRGQDTRELFF.

The CDR3 here is CASKIRNEQFF. The CDR3 bases are TGTGCCAGCAAAATTAGGAATGAGCAGTTCTTC. The chain carries TRBV6-2 or TRBV6-3 and TRBJ2-1; D is ambiguous. The germline V gene encodes CDR1 MNHEY and CDR2 SVGEGT. V was shortened by 7 bases and J by 7 bases, with 8 bases between the two germline ends. This CDR3 is built from 11 residues.

The chain couples TRBV6-5 to TRBJ1-5, with a weak D call TRBD1 (5 bases). The CDR3 is made up of 13 amino acids. V dropped 4 bases and J dropped 2 bases, with 6 bases sitting between them. Germline lookup yields CDR1 MNHEY and CDR2 SVGAGI. CDR3 nucleotide sequence: TGTGCCAGCAGTTGGGGGGGCAATCAGCCCCAGCATTTT. Translation gives CASSWGGNQPQHF.

This chain connects TRBV5-5 to TRBJ2-7; TRBD1 agrees at 9 bases. Germline values: CDR1 SGHKS, CDR2 YYEKEE (reference sequence). There are 13 residues in the CDR3. J gave up 5 bases and V 10 bases, and 10 bases lay outside the gene matches. CDR3: CASRSRDRDEQYF. The CDR3 nucleotides read TGTGCCTCCCGATCCCGGGACAGGGACGAGCAGTACTTC.

This clonotype was counted ten times or more. This sequence joins TRBV20-1 and TRBJ2-1; D call uncertain. V was clipped by 0 bases and J by 7 bases, with 13 bases between them. Germline assignment: CDR1 DFQATT and CDR2 SNEGSKA (reference sequence). This CDR3 region has 14 residues. The CDR3 DNA reads as TGCAGTGCTAGAGATTTGGGCAGCACGAATGAGCAGTTCTTC. The encoded protein is CSARDLGSTNEQFF.

In this sample, this clonotype turned up a few times. This chain joins TRBV28 and TRBJ2-3; D remains ambiguous. V was shortened by 4 bases and J by 2 bases, with 13 bases between the two germline ends. Germline CDR1 and CDR2: MDHEN and SYDVKM. CDR3 length equals 15 residues. DNA of the CDR3: TGTGCCAGCAGTTCCCCCCCACAGCACACAGATACGCAGTATTTT. Its translation: CASSSPPQHTDTQYF.

The chain carries TRBV20-1 and TRBJ2-1; TRBD2 aligns across 7 bases. There are 14 residues in the CDR3. The junction had 5 bases not matched to a gene; V was cut back by 2 bases and J by 4 bases. Germline V lookup: CDR1 DFQATT, CDR2 SNEGSKA (reference sequence). DNA of the CDR3: TGCAGTGCTAGACACGGGACTACTTACAATGAGCAGTTCTTC. As protein: CSARHGTTYNEQFF.

There are a few counts of this clonotype. The genes are TRBV6-1 and TRBJ2-1; D remains ambiguous. Trimming left V 5 bases short and J 5 bases short, with 22 bases between. CDR3 length: 17 residues. Per germline, CDR1 MNHNS and CDR2 SASEGT. The CDR3 protein is CASSRPFATPADNEQFF. The CDR3, as DNA: TGTGCCAGCAGTCGTCCCTTTGCGACCCCCGCGGACAATGAGCAGTTCTTC.

Details on this clonotype: A single base separates this from a much larger clone, so it may be a read error. No DNA is shown, since the ends of the CDR3 on it are uncertain; the CDR3 is the one TCRdb lists. The CDR3 loop reads CASSEVGEGSYEQCF. The chain joins TRBV6-5 to TRBJ2-7; no DNA check was done on the table's D call, TRBD1. Inclusive of both ends, the CDR3 amounts to 15 amino acids. Germline-derived CDR1 and CDR2 are MNHEY and SVGAGI.

This clonotype has ten or more counts. The chain combines TRBV15 with TRBJ2-1, with a possible D match to TRBD1 (6 bases). Germline CDR1 LNHNV, CDR2 YYDKDF (reference sequence). The germline V and J ends were trimmed by 5 bases and 4 bases, with 9 bases remaining between them. The CDR3 extends over 13 amino acids. The CDR3 protein is CATSPGQYNEQFF. CDR3 nucleotide sequence: TGTGCCACCAGCCCCGGACAGTACAATGAGCAGTTCTTC.